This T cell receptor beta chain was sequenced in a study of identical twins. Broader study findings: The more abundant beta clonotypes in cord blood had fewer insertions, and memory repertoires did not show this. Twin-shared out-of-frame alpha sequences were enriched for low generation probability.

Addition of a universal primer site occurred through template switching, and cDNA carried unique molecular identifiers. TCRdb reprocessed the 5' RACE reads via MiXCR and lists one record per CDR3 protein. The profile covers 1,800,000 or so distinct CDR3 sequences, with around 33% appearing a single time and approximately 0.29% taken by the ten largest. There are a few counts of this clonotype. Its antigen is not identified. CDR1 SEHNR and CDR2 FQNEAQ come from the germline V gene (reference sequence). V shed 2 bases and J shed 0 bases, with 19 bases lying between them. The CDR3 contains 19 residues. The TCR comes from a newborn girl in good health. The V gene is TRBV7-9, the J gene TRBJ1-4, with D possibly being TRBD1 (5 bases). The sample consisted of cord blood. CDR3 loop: CASSLKSRPRTTTNEKLFF. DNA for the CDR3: TGTGCCAGCAGCTTAAAGTCCCGACCGAGGACAACAACTAATGAAAAACTGTTTTTT. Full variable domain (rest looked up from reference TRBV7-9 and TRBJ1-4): DTGVSQNPRHKITKRGQNVTFRCDPISEHNRLYWYRQTLGQGPEFLTYFQNEAQLEKSRLLSDRFSAERPKGSFSTLEIQRTEQGDSAMYLCASSLKSRPRTTTNEKLFFGSGTQLSVL.